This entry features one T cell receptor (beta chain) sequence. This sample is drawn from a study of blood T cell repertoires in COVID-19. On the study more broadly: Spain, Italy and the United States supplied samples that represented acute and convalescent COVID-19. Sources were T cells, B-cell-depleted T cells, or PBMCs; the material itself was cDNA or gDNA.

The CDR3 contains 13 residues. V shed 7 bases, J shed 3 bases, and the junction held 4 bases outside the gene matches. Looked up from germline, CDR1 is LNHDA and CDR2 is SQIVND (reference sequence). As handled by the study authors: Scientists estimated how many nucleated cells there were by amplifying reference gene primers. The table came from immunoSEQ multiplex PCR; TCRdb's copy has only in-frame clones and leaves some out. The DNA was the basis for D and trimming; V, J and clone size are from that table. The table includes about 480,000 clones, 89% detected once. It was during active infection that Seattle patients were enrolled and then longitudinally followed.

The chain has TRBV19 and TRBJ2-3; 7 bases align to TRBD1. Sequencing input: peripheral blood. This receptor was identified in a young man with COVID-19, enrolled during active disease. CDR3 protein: CASNVRGTDTQYF. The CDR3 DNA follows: TGTGCCAGTAACGTCAGGGGGACAGATACGCAGTATTTT.